Following are 23 T cell receptor beta chains from one sample sequenced in a study of PD-1 blockade in mismatch repair-deficient tumors. TCRdb's copy holds only in-frame clones and misses some; the assay was immunoSEQ multiplex PCR. The sample has about 79,000 clones; around 80% are singletons. Source: peripheral blood, taken 44 weeks after starting pembrolizumab. The receptors stem from an adult with mismatch repair-deficient cancer.

This chain connects TRBV4-1 to TRBJ1-1, with no clear D. Germline CDR1 MGHRA, CDR2 YSYEKL. Trimming took 1 base from V and 4 from J, leaving 10 bases between them. CDR3 size: 14 residues. CDR3 loop: CASSQVRLGTEAFF. The CDR3 bases are TGCGCCAGCAGCCAAGTTAGATTGGGCACTGAAGCTTTCTTT.

This chain uses TRBV25-1 with TRBJ2-3; unclear D gene. The CDR3 spans 12 residues. The V gene lost 8 bases and the J gene lost 7 bases, with 13 bases spanning the gap. Germline V gene sequence: CDR1 MGHDK, CDR2 SYGVNS. The CDR3 sequence: CASSSPGNTQYF. Here the CDR3 DNA reads TGTGCCAGCTCATCGCCGGGCAATACGCAGTATTTT.

The chain carries TRBV15 and TRBJ1-4; 8 bases match TRBD1. With 3 bases clipped from V and 0 bases from J, the junction kept 6 bases outside the gene matches. This CDR3 spans 17 amino acids. Per germline, CDR1 LNHNV and CDR2 YYDKDF (reference sequence). DNA of the CDR3: TGTGCCACCAGCAGCCCGGGACAGGCAGCAACTAATGAAAAACTGTTTTTT. Encoded protein: CATSSPGQAATNEKLFF.

V usage is TRBV10-1 and J usage is TRBJ2-3; weak D call: TRBD2 (5 bases). Germline V gives CDR1 WNHNN, CDR2 SYGVQD (reference sequence). The CDR3 runs to 17 residues. Trimming removed 5 bases at V and 0 bases at J, with 18 bases between. CDR3 sequence reads: CASSPSGDPTSTDTQYF. CDR3 DNA sequence: TGCGCCAGCAGTCCGAGCGGAGACCCTACTAGCACAGATACGCAGTATTTT.

The rearrangement links TRBV2 to TRBJ2-3; D gene uncertain. The CDR3 is made up of 13 amino acids. Trimming took 8 bases from V and 5 from J, leaving 14 bases between them. Per germline, CDR1 SNHLY and CDR2 FYNNEI. In DNA form, the CDR3 reads TGTGCCAGCCGACCCTCGGGCAAAGATACGCAGTATTTT. Translated, it gives CASRPSGKDTQYF.

The J gene is TRBJ1-2, the V gene TRBV9, with a weak D call TRBD1 (5 bases). CDR3 length equals 15 residues. Germline V gene data show CDR1 as SGDLS and CDR2 as YYNGEE. Trimming cost V 4 bases and J 6 bases, with 19 bases left between them. The CDR3 is CASSPKYSPGNGYTF. Written as DNA, the CDR3 is TGTGCCAGCAGCCCCAAATACTCACCAGGGAATGGCTACACCTTC.

The chain couples TRBV10-3 to TRBJ1-2; the match to TRBD1 covers 7 bases. V dropped 5 bases and J dropped 8; count of bases not matched to a gene: 8. The germline gives CDR1 ENHRY, CDR2 SYGVKD. This CDR3 is built from 13 residues. The CDR3 bases are TGTGCCATCAGTTGGGACAGCGAAAGGGGCTACACCTTC. This codes for CAISWDSERGYTF.

The chain recombines TRBV11-3 with TRBJ1-1; unclear D gene. CDR3 length: 13 amino acids. Germline V CDR1 and CDR2: SGHNT, YENEEA. V was trimmed by 3 bases and J by 1 base, leaving 6 bases between them. Here the CDR3 reads CASSFQENTEAFF. The CDR3 DNA follows: TGTGCCAGCAGCTTTCAGGAGAACACTGAAGCTTTCTTT. Variable domain in full (rest from reference TRBV11-3 and TRBJ1-1): EAGVVQSPRYKIIEKKQPVAFWCNPISGHNTLYWYLQNLGQGPELLIRYENEEAVDDSQLPKDRFSAERLKGVDSTLKIQPAELGDSAVYLCASSFQENTEAFFGQGTRLTVV.

The V gene is TRBV7-8, the J gene TRBJ2-1; 9 bases agree with TRBD2. The CDR3 is 19 residues long. Germline CDR1 reads SGHVS; CDR2 reads FQNEAQ. V shed 0 bases and J 6 bases; nucleotides not matched to a gene: 15. CDR3 DNA: TGTGCCAGCAGCTTAGCGGGTAGTTTGGCGGGAGGGTTTCGCAATGAGCAGTTCTTC. Translation gives CASSLAGSLAGGFRNEQFF. Looking up the rest from reference TRBV7-8 and TRBJ2-1 gives the full variable domain: GAGVSQSPRYKVAKRGQDVALRCDPISGHVSLFWYQQALGQGPEFLTYFQNEAQLDKSGLPSDRFFAERPEGSVSTLKIQRTQQEDSAVYLCASSLAGSLAGGFRNEQFFGPGTRLTVL.

This chain uses TRBV7-3 with TRBJ2-1; 9 bases line up with TRBD2. Germline V gives CDR1 SGHTA, CDR2 FQGTGA. The CDR3 spans 17 residues. Unmatched junction bases numbered 8, after V lost 0 bases and J lost 5 bases. CDR3 loop: CASSLTFSASGDNEQFF. The DNA of the CDR3 is TGTGCCAGCAGCTTAACGTTTTCGGCTAGCGGGGACAATGAGCAGTTCTTC.

The chain combines TRBV29-1 with TRBJ2-1; D assignment may be TRBD1 or TRBD2 (5 bases each). The length of the CDR3 is 13 residues. The germline V gene has CDR1 SQVTM and CDR2 ANQGSEA. The germline V and J ends were trimmed by 4 bases and 10 bases, with 17 bases remaining between them. In DNA, the CDR3 is TGCAGCGTTGCCCGCGTAGCTGGGGGAGAGCAGTTCTTC. This sequence encodes CSVARVAGGEQFF.

The V call is TRBV5-1, the J call TRBJ2-2, with D hard to call. Germline V CDR1 and CDR2: SGHRS, YFSETQ. The CDR3 extends over 12 amino acids. Trimming stripped 3 bases from V and 0 bases from J, with 0 bases between. The CDR3 DNA follows: TGCGCCAGCAGCTCGAACACCGGGGAGCTGTTTTTT. This codes for CASSSNTGELFF.

J is TRBJ1-1 and V is TRBV6-6; D not resolved. The V end lost 2 bases, the J end lost 1 base, and 11 bases lay between the germline ends. Per germline, CDR1 MNHNY and CDR2 SVGAGI (reference sequence). CDR3 length: 15 residues. For the CDR3, the DNA is TGTGCCAGCAGTTACGCGGAGACACAGAACACTGAAGCTTTCTTT. Protein product: CASSYAETQNTEAFF.

The gene calls are TRBV5-5 and TRBJ2-7, with TRBD2 matching over 14 bases. V was clipped by 4 bases and J by 7 bases; unmatched bases: 16. Germline CDR1 and CDR2: SGHKS and YYEKEE (reference sequence). The CDR3 is 18 residues long. CDR3 sequence (DNA): TGTGCCAGCAGCCAGGGACTAGCGGGAGCCCGAATTGCGAAGGAGCAGTACTTC. It translates to CASSQGLAGARIAKEQYF.

The genes are TRBV30 and TRBJ1-1, with TRBD1 as a possible D gene (5 bases). V shed 2 bases and J shed 1 base, with 8 bases lying between them. CDR1 is GTSNPN, CDR2 SVGIG, per germline (reference sequence). The CDR3 has 13 residues. CDR3 loop: CAWSIGANTEAFF. The CDR3 DNA is TGTGCCTGGAGTATAGGGGCGAACACTGAAGCTTTCTTT.

This clone was counted once. V is TRBV12-5 and J is TRBJ2-7; D uncertain. CDR1 and CDR2 from the germline V gene are LGHNT and FRNRAP. V was trimmed by 3 bases and J by 2 bases, leaving 8 bases between them. CDR3 length equals 13 residues. The CDR3 sequence: CASGLWGPYEQYF. Here the CDR3 DNA reads TGTGCTAGTGGTTTATGGGGTCCCTACGAGCAGTACTTC.

The chain couples TRBV6-5 to TRBJ1-1; 7 bases line up with TRBD1. CDR1 is MNHEY, CDR2 SVGAGI, per germline. The CDR3 has 13 amino acids. After removal of 7 bases from V and 6 bases from J, the junction contained 8 bases not matched to a gene. Here the CDR3 reads CASTKTGLAEAFF. CDR3 coding DNA: TGTGCCAGCACCAAGACAGGGCTGGCTGAAGCTTTCTTT.

The rearrangement links TRBV18 to TRBJ2-7, with D possibly being TRBD1 (6 bases). Germline V gene sequence: CDR1 KGHSH, CDR2 LQKENI. Trimming pared 8 bases from V and 0 bases from J, leaving 11 bases between. The CDR3 is made up of 13 amino acids. The CDR3: CASQGGSSYEQYF. For the CDR3, the DNA is TGTGCCAGCCAAGGGGGTAGCTCCTACGAGCAGTACTTC.

The genes are TRBV6-1 and TRBJ2-2; 7 nucleotides line up with TRBD1. The CDR3 has 15 amino acids. Looked up from germline, CDR1 is MNHNS and CDR2 is SASEGT. J lost 4 bases, V lost 4 bases, and 6 bases had no gene match. CDR3: CASSGQGLSTGELFF. The CDR3 DNA reads as TGTGCCAGCAGTGGACAGGGTTTGAGCACCGGGGAGCTGTTTTTT.

This clone was recorded a few times. The chain combines TRBV9 with TRBJ2-5; 8 nucleotides agree with TRBD1. This CDR3 has 16 amino acids. Germline V gene lookup returns CDR1 SGDLS and CDR2 YYNGEE. V shed 0 bases, J shed 4 bases, and the junction held 8 bases outside the gene matches. Written as DNA, the CDR3 is TGTGCCAGCAGCGTAGCGGACAGGGCGGATCGAGAGACCCAGTACTTC. It yields the protein CASSVADRADRETQYF.

V is TRBV21-1 and J is TRBJ2-7; no check of the table's D call, TRBD1, against the DNA was made. TRBV21-1 is a documented pseudogene. The CDR3 totals 18 residues. DNA of the CDR3: TGTGCCAGCAGCAAAAGGGGGCGACAGGGGATTCTCTCCTACGAGCAGTACTTC. Its translation: CASSKRGRQGILSYEQYF.

The chain recombines TRBV25-1 with TRBJ1-1; the D is unclear. There are 15 residues in the CDR3. V was trimmed by 7 bases and J by 5 bases, leaving 20 bases between them. Germline V gene sequence: CDR1 MGHDK, CDR2 SYGVNS. The DNA of the CDR3 is TGTGCCAGCATGGTCCGGGGAGGGCTTGGGACTGAAGCTTTCTTT. Translated, it gives CASMVRGGLGTEAFF.

The chain couples TRBV12-5 to TRBJ2-7; 11 bases are a match to TRBD2. CDR3 size: 20 residues. Germline V gene data show CDR1 as LGHNT and CDR2 as FRNRAP. Trimming took 0 bases from V and 4 from J; bases not matched to a gene: 17. The CDR3, as DNA: TGTGCTAGTGGTTTGGTACTAACGGGGCCTACTAGCGGGAGCAAGTACGAGCAGTACTTC. Encoded protein: CASGLVLTGPTSGSKYEQYF.